This T cell receptor (beta chain) derives from a study of T-cell reconstitution after alpha-beta-depleted transplantation in children. This clonotype was counted at least ten times. Unique molecular identifiers were built into the TCRbeta library. TCRdb fed the PCR reads into MiXCR, producing one record per CDR3 protein. Among hundreds of thousands of distinct CDR3 sequences listed, under 15% were seen once. V was clipped by 0 bases and J by 7 bases, with 17 bases between them. The CDR3 sequence is 15 residues long. Germline V lookup: CDR1 SGHRS, CDR2 YFSETQ. The receptor comes from a girl aged 2-10 years with congenital amegakaryocytic thrombocytopenia, due to receive a stem cell transplant. The gene calls are TRBV5-1 and TRBJ2-7, with D hard to call. Material: PBMCs, obtained before TCRalphabeta/CD19-depleted stem cell transplant. CDR3 in amino acids: CASSLGAGSTVEQYF. As DNA, the CDR3 is TGCGCCAGCAGCTTGGGGGCCGGATCAACTGTGGAGCAGTACTTC.